This is a list of T cell receptor beta chains from one sample in a study of STAT5B mutations in CD4+ large granular lymphocyte leukemia. The table came from immunoSEQ multiplex PCR; TCRdb's copy has only in-frame clones and leaves some out. The sample records almost 30,000 clones, around 80% being singletons. Input material: CD4+ T cells from blood buffy coats. The origin of the receptors is a human donor in good health. Each CDR3 is given with its conserved first and last residue. D genes are given only for firm matches. The size field is filled for only some rows; it gives once, few, many or a size class.

cdr3_aa: CASSQSTFDYGYTF
cdr3_nt: TGTGCCAGCAGTCAGAGTACCTTTGACTATGGCTACACCTTC
clone_size: -
d_call: -
j_call: TRBJ1-2
v_call: TRBV27

cdr3_aa: CACTSRDRENTGELFF
cdr3_nt: TGTGCCTGCACAAGCCGGGACAGGGAGAACACCGGGGAGCTGTTTTTT
clone_size: -
d_call: TRBD1
j_call: TRBJ2-2
v_call: TRBV6-6

cdr3_aa: CASSHRYTYEQYF
cdr3_nt: TGTGCCAGCAGTCACAGGTACACATACGAGCAGTACTTC
clone_size: -
d_call: -
j_call: TRBJ2-7
v_call: TRBV27

cdr3_aa: CASSLEGGADTIYF
cdr3_nt: TGTGCCAGCAGCTTAGAAGGGGGCGCGGACACCATATATTTT
clone_size: -
d_call: TRBD1
j_call: TRBJ1-3
v_call: TRBV7-9

cdr3_aa: CASSRGQGINQPQHF
cdr3_nt: TGTGCCAGCAGCCGGGGACAGGGGATCAATCAGCCCCAGCATTTT
clone_size: -
d_call: TRBD1
j_call: TRBJ1-5
v_call: TRBV7-2

cdr3_aa: CASSPTQTGRLMTEAFF
cdr3_nt: TGTGCCAGCAGTCCGACCCAGACAGGGCGTTTAATGACTGAAGCTTTCTTT
clone_size: -
d_call: TRBD1
j_call: TRBJ1-1
v_call: TRBV27

cdr3_aa: CASSLAPGPQTQYF
cdr3_nt: TGTGCCAGCAGCTTAGCCCCGGGGCCCCAGACCCAGTACTTC
clone_size: -
d_call: -
j_call: TRBJ2-5
v_call: TRBV7-2

cdr3_aa: CASSAAGGDYGYTF
cdr3_nt: TGCGCCAGCAGCGCGGCAGGGGGTGACTATGGCTACACCTTC
clone_size: -
d_call: TRBD1
j_call: TRBJ1-2
v_call: TRBV5-1

cdr3_aa: CASSRQGDGSNEKLFF
cdr3_nt: TGCGCCAGCAGTCGCCAGGGCGATGGATCTAATGAAAAACTGTTTTTT
clone_size: -
d_call: -
j_call: TRBJ1-4
v_call: TRBV5-1

cdr3_aa: CASSLGSIQYSNQPQHF
cdr3_nt: TGTGCCAGCAGCTTGGGATCGATCCAATATAGCAATCAGCCCCAGCATTTT
clone_size: once
d_call: -
j_call: TRBJ1-5
v_call: TRBV5-6

cdr3_aa: CASSVTGTSYGYTF
cdr3_nt: TGTGCCAGCAGTGTTACAGGGACTAGCTATGGCTACACCTTC
clone_size: -
d_call: -
j_call: TRBJ1-2
v_call: TRBV6-4

cdr3_aa: CASSLGGGIYGYTF
cdr3_nt: TGTGCCAGCAGCTTAGGGGGCGGAATCTATGGCTACACCTTC
clone_size: -
d_call: -
j_call: TRBJ1-2
v_call: TRBV7-8

cdr3_aa: CATSRDVLSYEQYF
cdr3_nt: TGTGCCACCAGCAGAGATGTACTCTCCTACGAGCAGTACTTC
clone_size: -
d_call: -
j_call: TRBJ2-7
v_call: TRBV15